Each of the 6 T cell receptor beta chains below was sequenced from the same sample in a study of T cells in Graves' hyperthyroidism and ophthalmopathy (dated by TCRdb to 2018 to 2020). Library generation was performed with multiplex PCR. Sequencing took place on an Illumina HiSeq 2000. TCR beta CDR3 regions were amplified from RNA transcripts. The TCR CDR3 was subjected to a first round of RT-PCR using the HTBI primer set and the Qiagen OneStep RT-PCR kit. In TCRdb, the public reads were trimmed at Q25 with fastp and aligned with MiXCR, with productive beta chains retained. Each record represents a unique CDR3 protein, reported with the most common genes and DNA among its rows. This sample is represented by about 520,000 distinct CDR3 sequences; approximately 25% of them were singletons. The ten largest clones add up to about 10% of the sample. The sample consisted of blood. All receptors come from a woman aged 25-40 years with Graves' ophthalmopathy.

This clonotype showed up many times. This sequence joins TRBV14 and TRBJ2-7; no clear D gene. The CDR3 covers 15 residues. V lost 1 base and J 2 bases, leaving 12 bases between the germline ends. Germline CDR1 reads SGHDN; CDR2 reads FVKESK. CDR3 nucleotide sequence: TGTGCCAGCAGCCAAGGACATTCCGCCGCCTACGAGCAGTACTTC. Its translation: CASSQGHSAAYEQYF.

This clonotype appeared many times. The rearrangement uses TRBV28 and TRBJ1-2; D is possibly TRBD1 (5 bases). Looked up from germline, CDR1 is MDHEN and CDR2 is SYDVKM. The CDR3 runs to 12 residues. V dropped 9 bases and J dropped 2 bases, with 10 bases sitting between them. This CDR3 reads CASSGTNYGYTF. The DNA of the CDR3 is TGTGCCAGTTCCGGGACCAACTATGGCTACACCTTC.

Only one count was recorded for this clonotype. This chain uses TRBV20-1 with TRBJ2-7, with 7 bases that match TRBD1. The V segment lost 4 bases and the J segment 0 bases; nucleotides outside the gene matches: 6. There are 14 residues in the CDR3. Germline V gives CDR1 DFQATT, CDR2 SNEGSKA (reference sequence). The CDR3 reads CSAIGTAISYEQYF. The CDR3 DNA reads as TGCAGTGCTATCGGGACAGCTATCTCCTACGAGCAGTACTTC.

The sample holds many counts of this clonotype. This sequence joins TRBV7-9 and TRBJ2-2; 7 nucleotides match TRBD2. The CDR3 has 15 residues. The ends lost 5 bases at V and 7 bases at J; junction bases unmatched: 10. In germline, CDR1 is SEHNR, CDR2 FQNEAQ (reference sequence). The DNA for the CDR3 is TGTGCCAGCAGCGAGCTAGCGGTTGGGAGCGGGGAGCTGTTTTTT. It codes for CASSELAVGSGELFF.

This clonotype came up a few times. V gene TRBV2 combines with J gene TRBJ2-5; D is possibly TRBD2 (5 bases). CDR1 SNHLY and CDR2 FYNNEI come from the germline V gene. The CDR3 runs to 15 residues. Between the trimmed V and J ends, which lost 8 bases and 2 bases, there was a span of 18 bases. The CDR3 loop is CASLAGLPKQETQYF. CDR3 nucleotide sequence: TGTGCCAGCTTAGCCGGACTGCCGAAGCAAGAGACCCAGTACTTC.

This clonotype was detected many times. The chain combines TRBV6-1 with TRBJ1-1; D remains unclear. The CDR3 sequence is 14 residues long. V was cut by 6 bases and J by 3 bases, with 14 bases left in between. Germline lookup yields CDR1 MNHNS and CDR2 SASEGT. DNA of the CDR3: TGTGCCAGCAGAGCGGGAAGGAGGGACACTGAAGCTTTCTTT. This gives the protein CASRAGRRDTEAFF.